These 21 T cell receptor beta chains share one sample of origin, sequenced in a study of cytomegalovirus exposure and HLA in healthy donors. Data came from immunoSEQ multiplex PCR; TCRdb stores just in-frame clones and leaves some out. The sample includes about 190,000 clones, more than 80% of them seen just once. The sample comprised PBMCs. The receptors shown here come from a man aged 18-30 years in good health and CMV-seropositive.

This chain joins TRBV4-3 and TRBJ2-1; D possibly corresponds to TRBD1 (5 bases). The V and J ends lost 3 bases and 9 bases respectively, with 9 bases between them. Germline CDR1 reads LGHNA; CDR2 reads YSLEER. The CDR3 loop spans 12 amino acids. CDR3 nucleotide sequence: TGCGCCAGCAGCCACCGGCAGGGTGAGCAGTTCTTC. Residues: CASSHRQGEQFF.

V usage is TRBV10-3 and J usage is TRBJ2-7; 9 bases fit TRBD1. The junction had 6 bases not matched to a gene; V was cut back by 4 bases and J by 5 bases. The CDR3 is 14 residues long. Germline V gene lookup returns CDR1 ENHRY and CDR2 SYGVKD. The CDR3 sequence: CAISGGTGNHEQYF. CDR3 coding DNA: TGTGCCATCAGTGGTGGGACAGGGAACCACGAGCAGTACTTC.

The gene calls are TRBV30 and TRBJ1-1; D is unresolved. Germline V CDR1 and CDR2: GTSNPN, SVGIG (reference sequence). V gave up 1 base and J gave up 1 base, with 7 bases separating them. The CDR3 consists of 13 residues. DNA of the CDR3: TGTGCCTGGAGTGCAGGAAGGAACACTGAAGCTTTCTTT. This encodes CAWSAGRNTEAFF.

The chain combines TRBV7-6 with TRBJ2-3, with D tentatively TRBD2 (5 bases). The length of the CDR3 is 17 residues. The germline gives CDR1 SGHVS, CDR2 FNYEAQ. The germline V and J ends were trimmed by 2 bases and 1 base, with 16 bases remaining between them. The CDR3 sequence: CASSLRVAQKGTDTQYF. CDR3 DNA: TGTGCCAGCAGCTTACGGGTAGCGCAAAAAGGCACAGATACGCAGTATTTT.

The chain links TRBV13 to TRBJ2-5, with TRBD1 matching 8 bases. This CDR3 is built from 14 residues. J lost 4 bases, V lost 3 bases, and 4 bases had no gene match. Germline-derived CDR1 and CDR2 are PRHDT and FYEKMQ (reference sequence). CDR3 sequence: CASSFPGQAETQYF. The CDR3 DNA reads TGTGCCAGCAGCTTCCCGGGACAGGCAGAGACCCAGTACTTC.

V is TRBV5-1 and J is TRBJ2-7, with D possibly matching TRBD1 (6 bases). Per germline, CDR1 SGHRS and CDR2 YFSETQ. Between the trimmed V and J ends, which lost 2 bases and 3 bases, there was a span of 12 bases. The CDR3 length is 14 residues. The CDR3 loop reads CASSFYAGDYEQYF. CDR3 nucleotide sequence: TGCGCCAGCAGCTTTTACGCAGGGGACTACGAGCAGTACTTC. Full variable domain (rest looked up from reference TRBV5-1 and TRBJ2-7): KAGVTQTPRYLIKTRGQQVTLSCSPISGHRSVSWYQQTPGQGLQFLFEYFSETQRNKGNFPGRFSGRQFSNSRSEMNVSTLELGDSALYLCASSFYAGDYEQYFGPGTRLTVT.

V and J are TRBV28 and TRBJ1-5; 7 positions agree with TRBD1. CDR1 and CDR2 from the germline V gene are MDHEN and SYDVKM. With V trimmed by 2 bases and J by 4 bases, 23 bases remained unmatched. This CDR3 is 21 amino acids long. The CDR3: CASSLIFVYRRGRLRNQPQHF. CDR3 DNA sequence: TGTGCCAGCAGTTTAATATTCGTCTACCGCAGGGGGAGGTTGAGGAATCAGCCCCAGCATTTT.

The chain has TRBV28 and TRBJ2-7; D perhaps matches TRBD2 (6 bases). Germline CDR1 is MDHEN and CDR2 is SYDVKM. Trimming left V 6 bases short and J 0 bases short, with 18 bases between. The CDR3 has 16 residues. The CDR3 protein is CASSPVAGTSSYEQYF. The CDR3 DNA reads TGTGCCAGCAGCCCAGTGGCGGGAACGAGCTCCTACGAGCAGTACTTC. Supplemented by reference TRBV28 and TRBJ2-7, the full variable domain reads DVKVTQSSRYLVKRTGEKVFLECVQDMDHENMFWYRQDPGLGLRLIYFSYDVKMKEKGDIPEGYSVSREKKERFSLILESASTNQTSMYLCASSPVAGTSSYEQYFGPGTRLTVT.

The V gene is TRBV11-1, the J gene TRBJ2-7, with D perhaps TRBD2 (6 bases). The CDR3 runs to 15 residues. From germline, CDR1 is SGHAT and CDR2 FQDESV (reference sequence). The V end was cut by 5 bases, the J end by 6 bases, with 20 bases between. The CDR3 protein is CASSQRRGLGGEQYF. In nucleotides, the CDR3 is TGTGCCAGCAGCCAACGCCGGGGCTTGGGAGGCGAGCAGTACTTC. Variable domain in full (rest from reference TRBV11-1 and TRBJ2-7): EAEVAQSPRYKITEKSQAVAFWCDPISGHATLYWYRQILGQGPELLVQFQDESVVDDSQLPKDRFSAERLKGVDSTLKIQPAELGDSAMYLCASSQRRGLGGEQYFGPGTRLTVT.

This chain uses TRBV11-2 with TRBJ2-6, with D possibly matching TRBD1 (7 bases). Germline V lookup: CDR1 SGHAT, CDR2 FQNNGV. Trimming stripped 4 bases from V and 1 base from J, with 20 bases between. The CDR3 totals 19 residues. The CDR3 sequence: CASSSYARQGGSGANVLTF. Here the CDR3 DNA reads TGTGCCAGCAGCTCTTACGCCCGACAGGGAGGTTCTGGGGCCAACGTCCTGACTTTC. Together with reference TRBV11-2 and TRBJ2-6, the CDR3 gives the full variable domain: EAGVAQSPRYKIIEKRQSVAFWCNPISGHATLYWYQQILGQGPKLLIQFQNNGVVDDSQLPKDRFSAERLKGVDSTLKIQPAKLEDSAVYLCASSSYARQGGSGANVLTFGAGSRLTVL.

The chain couples TRBV6-5 to TRBJ2-4; D is unclear. The V end lost 0 bases, the J end lost 6 bases, and 6 bases lay between the germline ends. The CDR3 has 13 residues. Germline CDR1 and CDR2: MNHEY and SVGAGI. The CDR3 DNA reads as TGTGCCAGCAGTTACTCGGGCAGAAACATTCAGTACTTC. Its protein is CASSYSGRNIQYF.

V usage is TRBV18 and J usage is TRBJ2-1; 7 nucleotides match TRBD2. The germline V gene encodes CDR1 KGHSH and CDR2 LQKENI. The CDR3 loop spans 18 amino acids. V lost 4 bases, J lost 6 bases, and 18 bases stayed unmatched. The CDR3 protein is CASSLAQAGSRVSNEQFF. CDR3 sequence (DNA): TGTGCCAGCTCACTGGCTCAAGCGGGATCTCGAGTTTCCAATGAGCAGTTCTTC.

The chain has TRBV7-2 and TRBJ1-2; D gene unclear. The germline gives CDR1 SGHTA, CDR2 FQGNSA. There are 12 residues in the CDR3. V was clipped by 4 bases and J by 2 bases, with 5 bases between them. The CDR3 loop reads CASSSLNYGYTF. The CDR3 DNA sequence: TGTGCCAGCAGCTCTCTGAACTATGGCTACACCTTC.

The chain uses TRBV6-4 and TRBJ2-1; tentatively, D is TRBD1 (5 bases). V was trimmed by 2 bases and J by 3 bases, leaving 8 bases between them. This CDR3 has 14 residues. Germline CDR1 reads MRHNA; CDR2 reads SNTAGT. The CDR3 region is CASSDGQGYNEQFF. The CDR3 DNA is TGTGCCAGCAGTGACGGGCAGGGCTACAATGAGCAGTTCTTC.

This clone was found once. The rearrangement joins TRBV7-8 to TRBJ2-3, with D tentatively TRBD1 (5 bases). Germline V gene lookup returns CDR1 SGHVS and CDR2 FQNEAQ. The CDR3 extends over 15 amino acids. V was trimmed by 1 base and J by 4 bases, leaving 12 bases between them. The CDR3 nucleotides are TGTGCCAGCAGCTTAGGGACAACCCGCGCAGATACGCAGTATTTT. Its protein product is CASSLGTTRADTQYF.

J is TRBJ2-3 and V is TRBV29-1; 7 bases agree with TRBD1. CDR3 length: 18 amino acids. V lost 3 bases to trimming and J lost 1 base; unmatched junction nucleotides: 16. The germline V gene has CDR1 SQVTM and CDR2 ANQGSEA. The CDR3 sequence: CSVDTRGRTGRRTDTQYF. As DNA, the CDR3 is TGCAGCGTTGATACCCGGGGCCGGACAGGCCGGCGCACAGATACGCAGTATTTT.

The V and J genes are TRBV9 and TRBJ2-4; tentative D call: TRBD1 (6 bases). Germline V gives CDR1 SGDLS, CDR2 YYNGEE. V gave up 1 base and J gave up 5 bases, with 19 bases separating them. The CDR3 is 17 residues long. CDR3: CASSVSTPGAGENIQYF. CDR3 nucleotide sequence: TGTGCCAGCAGCGTATCGACCCCTGGGGCAGGGGAAAACATTCAGTACTTC.

The chain employs TRBV6-5 and TRBJ1-4; TRBD1 agrees at 7 bases. Per germline, CDR1 MNHEY and CDR2 SVGAGI. This CDR3 has 13 residues. The V and J ends lost 6 bases and 9 bases, in that order; junction bases with no gene match: 7. Here the CDR3 reads CASRATGFKKLFF. For the CDR3, the DNA is TGTGCCAGCAGGGCGACAGGGTTTAAAAAACTGTTTTTT.

On this clone itself: Other nucleotide sequences in the sample specify the same CDR3. This chain connects TRBV25-1 to TRBJ2-1, with 9 bases lining up with TRBD2. This CDR3 is 13 amino acids long. Germline assignment: CDR1 MGHDK and CDR2 SYGVNS. CDR3 sequence: CASAGGPYNEQFF. Written as DNA, the CDR3 is TGTGCTTCAGCGGGAGGCCCCTACAATGAGCAGTTCTTC.

The chain combines TRBV4-1 with TRBJ2-5; no definite D call. This CDR3 is 14 amino acids long. V lost 2 bases and J 2 bases, leaving 9 bases between the germline ends. Germline V gene lookup returns CDR1 MGHRA and CDR2 YSYEKL. CDR3 protein: CASSQLGLQETQYF. The CDR3 DNA reads as TGCGCCAGCAGCCAACTGGGCCTTCAAGAGACCCAGTACTTC.

The CDR3 protein is CASSPGGQGYEQYF. The CDR3 DNA follows: TGCGCCAGCAGCCCAGGGGGACAGGGCTACGAGCAGTACTTC. The rearrangement uses TRBV5-1 and TRBJ2-7; 9 positions match TRBD1. CDR3 length: 14 residues. Unmatched junction bases numbered 5, after V lost 4 bases and J lost 3 bases. Per germline, CDR1 SGHRS and CDR2 YFSETQ. Together with reference TRBV5-1 and TRBJ2-7, the CDR3 gives the full variable domain: KAGVTQTPRYLIKTRGQQVTLSCSPISGHRSVSWYQQTPGQGLQFLFEYFSETQRNKGNFPGRFSGRQFSNSRSEMNVSTLELGDSALYLCASSPGGQGYEQYFGPGTRLTVT.